One sample yielded the 2 T cell receptor beta chains listed below, sequenced in a study of cytomegalovirus exposure and HLA in healthy donors. The assay was immunoSEQ multiplex PCR, and TCRdb's table has in-frame clones only and misses some. The sample records roughly 77,000 clones, roughly 94% being singletons. Sequenced: PBMCs. The source is a woman younger than 30 in good health and CMV-seronegative.

This clone showed up just once. This rearrangement joins TRBV28 to TRBJ1-5; no reliable D call. This CDR3 has 16 residues. V lost 8 bases, J lost 0 bases, and 17 bases lay in between. Germline assignment: CDR1 MDHEN and CDR2 SYDVKM. CDR3 residues: CASVPSAGYSNQPQHF. The CDR3 DNA follows: TGTGCCAGCGTACCCTCAGCGGGGTATAGCAATCAGCCCCAGCATTTT.

V gene TRBV6-5 combines with J gene TRBJ1-2, with 11 bases that match TRBD1. V lost 6 bases to trimming and J lost 4 bases; unmatched junction nucleotides: 7. This CDR3 has 15 residues. The germline gives CDR1 MNHEY, CDR2 SVGAGI. The CDR3 region is CASRYTGTGGYGYTF. The CDR3, as DNA: TGTGCCAGCAGATATACCGGGACAGGGGGCTATGGCTACACCTTC.